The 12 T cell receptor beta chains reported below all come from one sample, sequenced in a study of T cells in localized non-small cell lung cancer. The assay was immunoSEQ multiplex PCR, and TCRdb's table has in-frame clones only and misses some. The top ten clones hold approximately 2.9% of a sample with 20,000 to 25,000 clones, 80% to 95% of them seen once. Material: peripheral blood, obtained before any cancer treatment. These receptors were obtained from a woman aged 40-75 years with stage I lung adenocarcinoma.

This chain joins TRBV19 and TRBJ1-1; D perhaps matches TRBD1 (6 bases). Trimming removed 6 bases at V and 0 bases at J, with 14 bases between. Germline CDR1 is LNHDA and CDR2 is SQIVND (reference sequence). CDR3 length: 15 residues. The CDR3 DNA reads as TGTGCCAGTAGCGCAAGGACAGCTTTGAACACTGAAGCTTTCTTT. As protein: CASSARTALNTEAFF.

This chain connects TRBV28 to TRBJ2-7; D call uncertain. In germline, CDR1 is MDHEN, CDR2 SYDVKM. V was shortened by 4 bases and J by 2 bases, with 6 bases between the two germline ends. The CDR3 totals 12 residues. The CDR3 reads CASSSIPYEQYF. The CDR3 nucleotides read TGTGCCAGCAGTTCGATCCCCTACGAGCAGTACTTC.

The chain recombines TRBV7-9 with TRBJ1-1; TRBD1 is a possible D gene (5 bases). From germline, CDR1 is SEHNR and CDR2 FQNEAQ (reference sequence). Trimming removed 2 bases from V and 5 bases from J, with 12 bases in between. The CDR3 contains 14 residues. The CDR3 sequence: CASSLLGRETEAFF. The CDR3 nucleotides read TGTGCCAGCAGCTTACTGGGGCGGGAAACTGAAGCTTTCTTT.

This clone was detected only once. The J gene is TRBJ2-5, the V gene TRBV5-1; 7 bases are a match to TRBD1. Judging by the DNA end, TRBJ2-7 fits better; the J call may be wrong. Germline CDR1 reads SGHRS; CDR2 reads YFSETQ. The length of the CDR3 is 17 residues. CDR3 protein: CASSPGVPRQGSYEQYF. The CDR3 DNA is TGCGCCAGCAGCCCCGGCGTCCCCCGACAGGGATCCTACGAGCAGTACTTC.

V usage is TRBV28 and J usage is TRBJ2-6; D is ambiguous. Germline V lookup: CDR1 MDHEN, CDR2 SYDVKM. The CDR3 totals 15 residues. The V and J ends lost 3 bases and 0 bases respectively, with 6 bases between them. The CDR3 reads CASSFPSSGANVLTF. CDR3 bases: TGTGCCAGCAGTTTCCCGAGCTCTGGGGCCAACGTCCTGACTTTC.

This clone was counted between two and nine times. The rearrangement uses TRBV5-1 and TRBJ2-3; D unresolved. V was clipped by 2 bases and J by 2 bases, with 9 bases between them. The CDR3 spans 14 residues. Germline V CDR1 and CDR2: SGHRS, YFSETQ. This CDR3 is CASSFAGFTDTQYF. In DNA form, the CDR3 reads TGCGCCAGCAGCTTTGCAGGCTTCACAGATACGCAGTATTTT.

The CDR3 bases are TGCAGCGTTGAAGGGGGCGCGACTCTTGGAAACACCATATATTTT. It is translated as CSVEGGATLGNTIYF. This chain uses TRBV29-1 with TRBJ1-3, with D perhaps matching TRBD1 (5 bases). V lost 1 base, J lost 3 bases, and 13 bases lay in between. Germline V CDR1 and CDR2: SQVTM, ANQGSEA. The CDR3 loop spans 15 amino acids.

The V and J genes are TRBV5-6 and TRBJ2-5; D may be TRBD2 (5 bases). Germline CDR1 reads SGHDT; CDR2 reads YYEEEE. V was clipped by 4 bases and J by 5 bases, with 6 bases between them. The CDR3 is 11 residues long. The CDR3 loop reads CASSRRETQYF. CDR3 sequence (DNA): TGTGCCAGCAGCCGGAGGGAGACCCAGTACTTC.

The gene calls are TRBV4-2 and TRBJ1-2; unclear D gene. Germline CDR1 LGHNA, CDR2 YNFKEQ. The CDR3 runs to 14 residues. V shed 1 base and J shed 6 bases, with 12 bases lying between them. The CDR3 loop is CASSQVSGENGYTF. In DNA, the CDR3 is TGTGCCAGCAGCCAAGTATCAGGAGAAAATGGCTACACCTTC.

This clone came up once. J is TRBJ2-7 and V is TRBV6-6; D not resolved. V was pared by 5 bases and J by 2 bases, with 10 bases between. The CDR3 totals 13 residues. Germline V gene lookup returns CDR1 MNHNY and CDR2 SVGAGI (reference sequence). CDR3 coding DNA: TGTGCCAGCAGTCGAGACGGAGCCTACGAGCAGTACTTC. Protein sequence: CASSRDGAYEQYF.

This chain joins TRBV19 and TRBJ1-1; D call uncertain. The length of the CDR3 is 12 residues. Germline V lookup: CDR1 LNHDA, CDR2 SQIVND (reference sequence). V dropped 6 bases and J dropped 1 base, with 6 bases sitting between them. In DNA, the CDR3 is TGTGCCAGTAGCTACAAGAACACTGAAGCTTTCTTT. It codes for CASSYKNTEAFF.

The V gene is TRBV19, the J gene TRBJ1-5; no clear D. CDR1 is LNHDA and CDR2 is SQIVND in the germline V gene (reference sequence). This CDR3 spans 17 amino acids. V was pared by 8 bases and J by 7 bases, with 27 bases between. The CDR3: CASGLTPWSGFSQPQHF. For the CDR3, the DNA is TGTGCCAGTGGTCTAACCCCATGGTCGGGATTCAGCCAGCCCCAGCATTTT.